A single sample is the source of the 18 T cell receptor beta chains below, sequenced in a study of blood T cells in healthy people across ages. With a J-beta primer mix and a sample-barcoded 5' primer, a second PCR ran about 7 to 12 cycles. TCRdb analysed the 5' RACE reads with MiXCR anew, one entry per CDR3 protein. The sample records hundreds of thousands of distinct CDR3 sequences, 40% to 45% being singletons. Sequencing input: blood. These receptors were collected from a man of 80 years or more in good health.

Concerning this clonotype itself: At one boundary the junction diverges from the germline segment, which might be a read error. V gene TRBV28 combines with J gene TRBJ2-6, with D possibly TRBD1 on 6 matching bases. The germline V gene encodes CDR1 MDHEN and CDR2 SYDVKM. CDR3 length: 16 amino acids. The CDR3 protein is CASSKGGSSGANVRTF. The CDR3 region has the DNA TGTGCCAGCAGCAAAGGGGGAAGCTCTGGGGCCAACGTCCGGACTTTC.

The V call is TRBV7-9, the J call TRBJ1-1; no reliable D call. Germline loops: CDR1 SEHNR, CDR2 FQNEAQ (reference sequence). The CDR3 consists of 13 residues. Trimming removed 8 bases at V and 3 bases at J, with 13 bases between. Here the CDR3 reads CASARAPDTEAFF. The CDR3 DNA reads TGTGCCAGCGCACGGGCCCCGGACACTGAAGCTTTCTTT.

This clonotype occurred many times. The rearrangement links TRBV28 to TRBJ2-3, with 12 positions matching TRBD2. Unmatched junction bases numbered 4, after V lost 6 bases and J lost 0 bases. Germline CDR1 is MDHEN and CDR2 is SYDVKM. This CDR3 is 16 amino acids long. The CDR3, as DNA: TGTGCCAGCAGCCGAGGACTAGCGGGAAGCACAGATACGCAGTATTTT. Amino acid sequence: CASSRGLAGSTDTQYF.

The chain uses TRBV9 and TRBJ2-2; 10 bases fit TRBD2. The V segment lost 4 bases and the J segment 4 bases; nucleotides outside the gene matches: 4. Germline-derived CDR1 and CDR2 are SGDLS and YYNGEE. The CDR3 has 15 residues. Here the CDR3 DNA reads TGTGCCAGCAGCAGTAGCGGGAGGACCACCGGGGAGCTGTTTTTT. Translating it yields CASSSSGRTTGELFF.

The genes are TRBV6-1 and TRBJ2-3; D is perhaps TRBD1 (5 bases). The V and J ends lost 2 bases and 2 bases respectively, with 17 bases between them. The CDR3 covers 17 residues. Germline-derived CDR1 and CDR2 are MNHNS and SASEGT. The CDR3 sequence: CASSEIDGAGPTDTQYF. DNA for the CDR3: TGTGCCAGCAGTGAAATTGATGGGGCAGGGCCCACAGATACGCAGTATTTT.

This chain connects TRBV5-1 to TRBJ1-5; TRBD1 matches at 10 bases. Germline V gene data show CDR1 as SGHRS and CDR2 as YFSETQ. The CDR3 runs to 14 residues. V lost 4 bases to trimming and J lost 10 bases; unmatched junction nucleotides: 8. CDR3 residues: CASSGGQGDAPQHF. DNA of the CDR3: TGCGCCAGCAGCGGAGGACAGGGGGATGCCCCCCAGCATTTT.

This sequence joins TRBV7-2 and TRBJ2-4; possibly TRBD1 for D (5 bases). Trimming took 5 bases from V and 6 from J, leaving 8 bases between them. This CDR3 is built from 12 residues. Germline CDR1 reads SGHTA; CDR2 reads FQGNSA. The CDR3 DNA reads as TGTGCCAGCAGCCCCCAGGGAAACATTCAGTACTTC. Protein sequence: CASSPQGNIQYF.

V gene TRBV3-1 combines with J gene TRBJ2-3; D might be TRBD2 (5 bases). Trimming removed 1 base from V and 0 bases from J, with 14 bases in between. The CDR3 consists of 17 residues. The germline V gene has CDR1 LGHDT and CDR2 YNNKEL (reference sequence). Here the CDR3 reads CASSQAGFCSSTDTQYF. CDR3 sequence (DNA): TGTGCCAGCAGCCAAGCGGGGTTTTGCTCTAGCACAGATACGCAGTATTTT.

This rearrangement joins TRBV29-1 to TRBJ2-3; possibly TRBD1 or TRBD2 for D (7 bases each). CDR3 length: 17 amino acids. Germline V gene lookup returns CDR1 SQVTM and CDR2 ANQGSEA. V lost 4 bases and J lost 4, with 24 bases in between. CDR3 residues: CSVVGGGQLNRADTQYF. CDR3 in DNA: TGCAGCGTTGTAGGGGGGGGACAGCTCAATCGGGCAGATACGCAGTATTTT.

This clonotype turned up a few times. The rearrangement uses TRBV6-6 and TRBJ2-7; TRBD1 might be the D (9 bases). The CDR3 runs 12 residues. In germline, CDR1 is MNHNY, CDR2 SVGAGI (reference sequence). As DNA, the CDR3 is TGTGCTAGCGGGACAGGGAACCACGAGCAGTACTTC. Translation gives CASGTGNHEQYF.

This clonotype showed up just a few times. The chain employs TRBV10-1 and TRBJ2-7, with a possible D match to TRBD1 (6 bases). V shed 4 bases and J shed 4 bases, with 11 bases lying between them. CDR1 is WNHNN, CDR2 SYGVQD, per germline (reference sequence). CDR3 length equals 13 residues. The CDR3 region is CASSGQGMYEQYF. In DNA form, the CDR3 reads TGCGCCAGCAGTGGCCAGGGGATGTACGAGCAGTACTTC.

V and J are TRBV3-1 and TRBJ2-1; no definite D call. The V gene's germline CDR1 is LGHDT and CDR2 YNNKEL (reference sequence). The CDR3 has 14 residues. Trimming stripped 0 bases from V and 8 bases from J, with 11 bases between. The CDR3 region is CASSQENYGDEQFF. DNA of the CDR3: TGTGCCAGCAGCCAAGAGAACTATGGGGATGAGCAGTTCTTC.

This clonotype was detected a few times. The V and J genes are TRBV20-1 and TRBJ2-1; no firm D call. Looked up from germline, CDR1 is DFQATT and CDR2 is SNEGSKA (reference sequence). The CDR3 length is 13 residues. Between the trimmed V and J ends, which lost 6 bases and 9 bases, there was a span of 18 bases. CDR3 coding DNA: TGCAGTGCCCTCACCCCTAGGGCGATTGAGCAGTTCTTC. The encoded protein is CSALTPRAIEQFF.

This clonotype has only a few counts. The rearrangement uses TRBV6-2 or TRBV6-3 and TRBJ2-1; 7 positions match TRBD1. CDR1 and CDR2 from the germline V gene are MNHEY and SVGEGT. CDR3 length: 13 amino acids. V lost 4 bases, J lost 7 bases, and 4 bases stayed unmatched. CDR3 in amino acids: CASSFLQGNEQFF. Here the CDR3 DNA reads TGTGCCAGCAGTTTCCTACAGGGGAATGAGCAGTTCTTC.

The table lists this clonotype with a few counts. V gene TRBV7-3 combines with J gene TRBJ2-6; D is uncertain. Germline CDR1 is SGHTA and CDR2 is FQGTGA. V was trimmed by 1 base and J by 1 base, leaving 2 bases between them. The CDR3 loop spans 14 amino acids. The CDR3 region is CASSLISGANVLTF. DNA for the CDR3: TGTGCCAGCAGCTTAATTTCTGGGGCCAACGTCCTGACTTTC.

This rearrangement joins TRBV5-1 to TRBJ2-6; 10 bases line up with TRBD1. This CDR3 is built from 19 residues. Germline values: CDR1 SGHRS, CDR2 YFSETQ. Trimming at V came to 4 bases and at J to 0 bases, leaving 10 bases not matched to a gene. Here the CDR3 reads CASSPERQGAFSGANVLTF. The CDR3 DNA reads as TGCGCCAGCAGCCCAGAAAGACAGGGGGCGTTCTCTGGGGCCAACGTCCTGACTTTC.

The V call is TRBV6-6, the J call TRBJ2-2; 9 positions match TRBD2. This CDR3 is built from 17 residues. Losses at the gene ends were 6 bases for V and 6 bases for J; bases not matched to a gene: 14. The germline CDR1 and CDR2 sequences are MNHNY and SVGAGI (reference sequence). The CDR3 sequence: CASSKTSGLVGAGELFF. The CDR3 DNA is TGTGCCAGCAGCAAGACTAGCGGACTCGTGGGGGCCGGGGAGCTGTTTTTT.

The rearrangement joins TRBV12-3 or TRBV12-4 to TRBJ1-4, with D tentatively TRBD1 (5 bases). The CDR3 has 15 amino acids. V shed 6 bases and J shed 7 bases, with 18 bases lying between them. The CDR3 sequence: CASRNILGGGEKLFF. The DNA for the CDR3 is TGTGCCAGCAGAAACATTTTGGGGGGTGGTGAAAAACTGTTTTTT.